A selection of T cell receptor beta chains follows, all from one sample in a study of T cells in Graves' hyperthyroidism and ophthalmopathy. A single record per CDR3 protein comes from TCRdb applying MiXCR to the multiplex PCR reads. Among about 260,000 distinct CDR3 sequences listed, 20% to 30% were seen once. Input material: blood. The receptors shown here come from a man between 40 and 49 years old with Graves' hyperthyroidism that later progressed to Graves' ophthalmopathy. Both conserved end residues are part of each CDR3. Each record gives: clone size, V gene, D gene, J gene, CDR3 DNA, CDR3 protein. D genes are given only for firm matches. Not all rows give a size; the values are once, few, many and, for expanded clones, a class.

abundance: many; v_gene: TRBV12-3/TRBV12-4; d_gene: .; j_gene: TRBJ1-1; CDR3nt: TGTGCCAGCAGGCAAGGGGAAACTGAAGCTTTCTTT; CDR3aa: CASRQGETEAFF
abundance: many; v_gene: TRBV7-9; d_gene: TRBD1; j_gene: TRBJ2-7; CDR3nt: TGTGCCAGCAGCTCCGGCAGGGGGAACCACGAGCAGTACTTC; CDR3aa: CASSSGRGNHEQYF
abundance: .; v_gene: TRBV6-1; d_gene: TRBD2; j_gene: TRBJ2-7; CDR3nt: TGTGCCAGCAGTGAAGGTATTAGCGGGCCCTACGAGCAGTACTTC; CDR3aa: CASSEGISGPYEQYF
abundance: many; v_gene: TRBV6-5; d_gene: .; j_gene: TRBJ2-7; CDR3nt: TGTGCCAGCAGTTATTTTGGGCCAGGGCACGAAAGCTCCTACGAGCAGTACTTC; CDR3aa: CASSYFGPGHESSYEQYF
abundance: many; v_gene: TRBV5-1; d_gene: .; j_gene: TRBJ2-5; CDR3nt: TGCGCCAGCAGCTTGGCACCTACTCAAGAGACCCAGTACTTC; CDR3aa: CASSLAPTQETQYF
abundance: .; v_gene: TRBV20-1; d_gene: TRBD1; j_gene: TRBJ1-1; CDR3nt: TGCAGTGCCCCCGGGACAGGGGGATCCATGGAATCAGCTTTCTTT; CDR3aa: CSAPGTGGSMESAFF
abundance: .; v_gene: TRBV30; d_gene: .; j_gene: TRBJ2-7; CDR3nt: TGTGCCTGGAGTCAGGAGACCTACGAGCAGTACTTC; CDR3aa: CAWSQETYEQYF
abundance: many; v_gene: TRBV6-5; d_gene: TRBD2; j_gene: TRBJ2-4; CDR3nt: TGTGCCAGCAGTTCCCATGCCTTCAGCGGGAGTAACATTCAGTACTTC; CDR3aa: CASSSHAFSGSNIQYF
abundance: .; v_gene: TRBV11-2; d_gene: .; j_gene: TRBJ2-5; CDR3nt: TGTGCCAGCAGCTTAGTTGGGGCGGGAAACCAAGAGACCCAGTACTTC; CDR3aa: CASSLVGAGNQETQYF
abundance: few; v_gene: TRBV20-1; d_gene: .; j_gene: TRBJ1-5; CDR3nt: TGCAGTGCTAGTTCGGTAGAGCTCGGGTTCGATCAGCCCCAGCATTTT; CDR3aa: CSASSVELGFDQPQHF
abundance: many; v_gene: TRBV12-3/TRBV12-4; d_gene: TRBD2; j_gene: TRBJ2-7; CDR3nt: TGTGCCAGCAGTCCCCCTAGCGGGGCGGGGCGCTCCGAGCAGTACTTC; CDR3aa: CASSPPSGAGRSEQYF
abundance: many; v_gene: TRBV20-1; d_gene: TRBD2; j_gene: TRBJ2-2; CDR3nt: TGCAGTGCTAGTGGGCGGGAGAAAACCGGGGAGCTGTTTTTT; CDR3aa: CSASGREKTGELFF
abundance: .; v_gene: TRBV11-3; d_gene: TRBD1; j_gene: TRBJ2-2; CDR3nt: TGTGCCAGCAGCTCTCGACAGGGAACCGGGGAGCTGTTTTTT; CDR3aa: CASSSRQGTGELFF
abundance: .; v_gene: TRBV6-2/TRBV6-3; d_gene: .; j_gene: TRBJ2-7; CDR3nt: TGTGCCAGCAGTGCCGAGAGGCGGGCCCACTCCTACGAGCAGTACTTC; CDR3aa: CASSAERRAHSYEQYF
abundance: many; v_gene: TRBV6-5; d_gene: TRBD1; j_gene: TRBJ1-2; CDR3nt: TGTGCCAGCAGTTATCTAGGGACAGGGGGCGACTATGGCTACACCTTC; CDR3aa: CASSYLGTGGDYGYTF
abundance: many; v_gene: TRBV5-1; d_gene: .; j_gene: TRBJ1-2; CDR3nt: TGCGCCAGCAGCACGACAGCTAACTATGGCTACACCTTC; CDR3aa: CASSTTANYGYTF
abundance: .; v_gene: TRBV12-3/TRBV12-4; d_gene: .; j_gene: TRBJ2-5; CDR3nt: TGTGCCAGCAGCCCATGGGGGAGGTACAGGTCAGGGGAGACCCAGTACTTC; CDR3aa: CASSPWGRYRSGETQYF
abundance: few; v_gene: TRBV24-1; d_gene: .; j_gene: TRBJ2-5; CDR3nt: TGTGCCACCAGTGATAGTCGGTGGGAGCCTCTGCAAGAGACCCAGTACTTC; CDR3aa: CATSDSRWEPLQETQYF
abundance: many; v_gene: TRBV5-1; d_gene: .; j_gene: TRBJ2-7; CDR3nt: TGCGCCAGCAGCTTGGTGCTGCAGCCCTACGAGCAGTACTTC; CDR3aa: CASSLVLQPYEQYF
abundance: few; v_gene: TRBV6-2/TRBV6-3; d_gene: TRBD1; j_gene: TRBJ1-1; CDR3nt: TGTGCCAGCGGACCGGGACAGGGGTTGGGGAACACTGAAGCTTTCTTT; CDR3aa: CASGPGQGLGNTEAFF
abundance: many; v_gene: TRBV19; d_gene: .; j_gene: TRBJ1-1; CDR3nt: TGTGCCAGTAGGCGGCTTTATAATGAAGCTTTCTTT; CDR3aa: CASRRLYNEAFF
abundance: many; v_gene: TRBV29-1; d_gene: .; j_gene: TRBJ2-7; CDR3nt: TGCAGCGTTGACAGCTCCTACGAGCAGTACTTC; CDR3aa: CSVDSSYEQYF
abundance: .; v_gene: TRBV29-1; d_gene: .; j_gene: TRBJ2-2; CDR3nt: TGCAGCGTTGAAACTGGTTACCACAGCACCGGGGAGCTGTTTTTT; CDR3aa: CSVETGYHSTGELFF
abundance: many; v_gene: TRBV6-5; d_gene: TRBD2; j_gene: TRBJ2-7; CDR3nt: TGTGCCAGCAGTTACAGACTAGCGGGAGCCACTTCCTACGAGCAGTACTTC; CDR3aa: CASSYRLAGATSYEQYF
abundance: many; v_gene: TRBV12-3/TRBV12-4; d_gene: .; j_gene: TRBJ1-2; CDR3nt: TGTGCCAGCAGTTTGGTGTCAGGCTACACCTTC; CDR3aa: CASSLVSGYTF
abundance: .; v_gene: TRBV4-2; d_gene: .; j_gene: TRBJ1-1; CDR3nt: TGTGCCAGCAGCCAAGATCCCCCGGCAGGGGCGGTGAACACTGAAGCTTTCTTT; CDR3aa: CASSQDPPAGAVNTEAFF
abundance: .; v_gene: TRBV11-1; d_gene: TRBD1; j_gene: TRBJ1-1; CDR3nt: TGTGCCAGCAGCCCCCCCGGGACAGTGATGAACACTGAAGCTTTCTTT; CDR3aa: CASSPPGTVMNTEAFF
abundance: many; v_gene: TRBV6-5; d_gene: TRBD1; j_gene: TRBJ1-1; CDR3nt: TGTGCCAGCAAAGACAGGGAGGACTCTGAAGCTTTCTTT; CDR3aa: CASKDREDSEAFF
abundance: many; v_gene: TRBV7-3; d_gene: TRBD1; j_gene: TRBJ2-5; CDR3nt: TGCGCCAGCAGCCTAACAGGGGGTCAAGAGACCCAGTACTTC; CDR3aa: CASSLTGGQETQYF
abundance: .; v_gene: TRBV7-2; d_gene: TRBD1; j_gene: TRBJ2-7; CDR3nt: TGTGCCAGCAGCTTAGCGGGGACAGCCTACGAGCAGTACTTC; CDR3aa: CASSLAGTAYEQYF
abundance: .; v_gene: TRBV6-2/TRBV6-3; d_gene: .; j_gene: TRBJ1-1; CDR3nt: TGTGCCAGCAACGCCGGGAACACTGAAGCTTTCTTT; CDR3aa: CASNAGNTEAFF
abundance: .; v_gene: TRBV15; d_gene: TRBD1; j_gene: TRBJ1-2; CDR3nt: TGTGCCACCAGCAGGAGCGGGGACAGGGGAAGCCCTGGTTACACCTTC; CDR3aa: CATSRSGDRGSPGYTF
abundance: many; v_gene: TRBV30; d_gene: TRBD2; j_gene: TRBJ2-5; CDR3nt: TGTGCCTGGGGACTAGCGGGAGTCCCTCTACTGGAGACCCAGTACTTC; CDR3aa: CAWGLAGVPLLETQYF
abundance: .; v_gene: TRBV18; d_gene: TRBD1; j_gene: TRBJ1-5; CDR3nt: TGTGCCAGCTCACCGAATATAGGGACAGGGTCGCAGCCCCAGCATTTT; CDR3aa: CASSPNIGTGSQPQHF
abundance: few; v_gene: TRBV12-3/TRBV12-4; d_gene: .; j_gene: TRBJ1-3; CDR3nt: TGTGCCAGCATCCTATCCGGGACACACGGAAACACCATATATTTT; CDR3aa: CASILSGTHGNTIYF
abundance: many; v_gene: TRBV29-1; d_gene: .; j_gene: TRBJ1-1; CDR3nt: TGCAGCGGGGGAGGGGTGAACACTGAAGCTTTCTTT; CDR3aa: CSGGGVNTEAFF
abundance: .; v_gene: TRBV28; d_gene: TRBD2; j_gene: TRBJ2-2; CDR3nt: TGTGCCAGCAGTTTATTCCTAGCGGGAGGGTCGAACACCGGGGAGCTGTTTTTT; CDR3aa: CASSLFLAGGSNTGELFF
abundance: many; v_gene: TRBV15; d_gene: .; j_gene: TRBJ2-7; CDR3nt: TGTGCCACCAGCAGAGAGAGAGGGTTCAACTCCTACGAGCAGTACTTC; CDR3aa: CATSRERGFNSYEQYF
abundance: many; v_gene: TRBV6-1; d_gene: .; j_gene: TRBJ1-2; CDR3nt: TGTGCCAGCAGTGAACTCGGGCCTAACTATGGCTACACCTTC; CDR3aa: CASSELGPNYGYTF
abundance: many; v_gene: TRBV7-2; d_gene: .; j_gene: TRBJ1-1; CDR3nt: TGTGCCAGCAGCTTAAAACAGTCATGGGACACTGAAGCTTTCTTT; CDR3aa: CASSLKQSWDTEAFF
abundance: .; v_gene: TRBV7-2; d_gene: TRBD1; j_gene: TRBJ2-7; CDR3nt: TGTGCCAGCACCGCGTCCGGGACAGCCTACGAGCAGTACTTC; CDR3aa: CASTASGTAYEQYF
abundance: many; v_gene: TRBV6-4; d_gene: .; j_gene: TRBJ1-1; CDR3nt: TGTGCCAGCAGTGACCCTCATATATCGGGGGTAGGGAACACTGAAGCTTTCTTT; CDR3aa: CASSDPHISGVGNTEAFF
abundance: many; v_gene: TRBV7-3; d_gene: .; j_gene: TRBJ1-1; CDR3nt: TGTGCCAGCAGCACGACAGGAGACACTGAAGCTTTCTTT; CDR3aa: CASSTTGDTEAFF
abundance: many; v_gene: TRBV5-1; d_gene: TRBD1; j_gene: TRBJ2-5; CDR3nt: TGCGCCAGCAGCTTATATGACAGGGGACAAGAGACCCAGTACTTC; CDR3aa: CASSLYDRGQETQYF
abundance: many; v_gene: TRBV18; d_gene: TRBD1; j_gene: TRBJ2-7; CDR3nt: TGTGCCAGCTCACCACCCTCCGGACAGGGCTACGAGCAGTACTTC; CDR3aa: CASSPPSGQGYEQYF
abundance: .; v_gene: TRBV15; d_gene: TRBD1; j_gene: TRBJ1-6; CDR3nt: TGTGCCACCAGCAGAGGGAGGGACAGGAGTTCACCCCTCCACTTT; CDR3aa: CATSRGRDRSSPLHF
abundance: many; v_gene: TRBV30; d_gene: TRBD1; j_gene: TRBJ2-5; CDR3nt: TGTGCCGGGGGACAGGGTTTATCAGAGACCCAGTACTTC; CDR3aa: CAGGQGLSETQYF
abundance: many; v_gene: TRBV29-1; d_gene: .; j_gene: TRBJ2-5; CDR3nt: TGCAGCGTTTTAACAGGACAAGAGACCCAGTACTTC; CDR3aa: CSVLTGQETQYF
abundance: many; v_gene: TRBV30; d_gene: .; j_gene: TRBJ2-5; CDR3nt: TGTGCCTGGAGTCCCCAACGGGAGACCCAGTACTTC; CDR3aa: CAWSPQRETQYF
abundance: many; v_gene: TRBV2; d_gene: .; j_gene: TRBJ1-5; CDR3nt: TGTGCCAGCAATGACAGGAGGGTTCAGCCCCAGCATTTT; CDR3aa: CASNDRRVQPQHF
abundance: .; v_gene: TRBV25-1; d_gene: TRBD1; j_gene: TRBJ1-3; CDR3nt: TGTGCCAGCAGTGATGACAGGGAAGCCTCTGGAAACACCATATATTTT; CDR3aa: CASSDDREASGNTIYF
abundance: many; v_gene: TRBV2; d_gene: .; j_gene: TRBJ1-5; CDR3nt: TGTGCCAGCAGTGAAGATCCTCCCGCAGGCAGGAATCAGCCCCAGCATTTT; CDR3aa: CASSEDPPAGRNQPQHF
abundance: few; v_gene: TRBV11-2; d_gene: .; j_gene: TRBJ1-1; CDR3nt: TGTGCCAGCAGCCCTACACCGGGTTGGGAGGGGAACACTGAAGCTTTCTTT; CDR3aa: CASSPTPGWEGNTEAFF
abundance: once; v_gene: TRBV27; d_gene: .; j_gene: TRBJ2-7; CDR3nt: TGTGCCAGCAGCTTACAGGGCGGAGAGCAGTACTTC; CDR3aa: CASSLQGGEQYF
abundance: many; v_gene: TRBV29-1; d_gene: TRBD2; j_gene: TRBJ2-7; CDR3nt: TGCAGCGTTGAAGGGACTAGCGGGAGAGGCTCCTACGAGCAGTACTTC; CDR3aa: CSVEGTSGRGSYEQYF
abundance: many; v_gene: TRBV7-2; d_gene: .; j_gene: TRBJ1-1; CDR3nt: TGTGCCAGCAGCCCCCCGACAGGAGTCTACACTGAAGCTTTCTTT; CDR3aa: CASSPPTGVYTEAFF
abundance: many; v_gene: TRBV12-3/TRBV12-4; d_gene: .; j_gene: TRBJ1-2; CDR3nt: TGTGCCAGCAGTCCGTCGGACTCCCAAAGAGGTGGCTACACCTTC; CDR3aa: CASSPSDSQRGGYTF
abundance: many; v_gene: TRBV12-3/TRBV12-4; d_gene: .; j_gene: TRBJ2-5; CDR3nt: TGTGCCAGCACCCACCTAGCGCCAGGAGGCGAGACCCAGTACTTC; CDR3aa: CASTHLAPGGETQYF
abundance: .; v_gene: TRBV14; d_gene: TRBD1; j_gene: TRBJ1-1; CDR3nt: TGTGCCAGCAGCCAAGAATGGAGACCGGGACAGGGGGTGAACACTGAAGCTTTCTTT; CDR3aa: CASSQEWRPGQGVNTEAFF